What follows describes a single T cell receptor (beta chain). Deletions cut 6 bases from V and 7 bases from J, with 15 bases between. The CDR3 extends over 13 amino acids. From germline, CDR1 is MNHEY and CDR2 SMNVEV (reference sequence). The donor population consisted of healthy HIV-negative adults with no recent acute infections or vaccinations. These data originate in a study of shared clonotypes between healthy human individuals. Data came from immunoSEQ multiplex PCR; TCRdb stores just in-frame clones and leaves some out. Among over a million clones, about 84% were seen once, and the ten largest hold 0.55% to 0.7%.

This receptor was obtained from a man younger than 35 in good health. Some clones in this sample may be carry-over from other donors' samples. The sequenced sample consisted of memory CD4+ T cells from PBMCs. As to subset: CD45RA-negative fraction. This chain uses TRBV27 with TRBJ1-2, with a weak D call TRBD1 (6 bases). The CDR3 DNA sequence: TGTGCCAGCAGCACCCCCAACAGGGCTGGCTACACCTTC. This gives the protein CASSTPNRAGYTF.